The clone carrying this TCR beta chain was found a few times. Its cognate antigen is unknown. TCRdb itself ran the 5' RACE reads through MiXCR, one entry per CDR3 protein. The data contain tens of thousands of distinct CDR3 sequences, 13% of them seen just once; the ten biggest clones take up more than 5.5%. The source of the sample is a study of spatial heterogeneity in lung cancer. Overall study: Each distinct TCR and UMI combination averaged more than ten appearances in raw reads. General study points: Blood contained ubiquitous expanded tumor TCRs more at resection than at follow-up.

The trim removed 3 bases at V and 2 bases at J, leaving 7 bases unmatched. Germline V gene sequence: CDR1 DFQATT, CDR2 SNEGSKA (reference sequence). The CDR3 is 14 amino acids. The time point here: sample taken at primary tumor resection. The input material, whole RNA from tumor, nontumor lung or frozen PBMC, was sequenced unsorted. The donors comprised about 69 untreated early-stage non-small cell lung cancer patients. The chain is built from TRBV20-1 and TRBJ2-7; 7 bases match TRBD2. The material sequenced was PBMCs, taken at surgery. The TCR sequence derives from a male donor with early-stage non-small cell lung cancer. Written as DNA, the CDR3 is TGCAGTGCTAGGAGTCTAGCGGCTCCCTACGAGCAGTACTTC. Protein product: CSARSLAAPYEQYF.